A single sample is the source of the 27 T cell receptor beta chains below, sequenced in a study of molecular identifiers for immune sequencing clone quantification. A single record per CDR3 protein comes from TCRdb applying MiXCR to the PCR reads. This sample has some 12,000 distinct CDR3 sequences, with about 18% found just once. The sequencing input was naive CD8+ T cells from blood, with Jurkat cell RNA spiked in. Regarding subset: FACS-sorted CD8+CD4-CCR7+CD45RA+ naive T cells. The receptors originated from a human donor in good health. Some libraries in this study had Jurkat cell RNA spiked in.

This clonotype is categorized as medium-sized (0.01 to 0.1%). The chain has TRBV6-2 or TRBV6-3 and TRBJ2-6, with 11 bases identical to TRBD1. This CDR3 spans 16 amino acids. J gave up 3 bases and V 6 bases, and 4 bases lay outside the gene matches. Per the germline V gene, CDR1 is MNHEY and CDR2 is SVGEGT. The CDR3 sequence: CASRGQGALGANVLTF. CDR3 in DNA: TGTGCCAGCAGAGGACAGGGGGCGCTTGGGGCCAACGTCCTGACTTTC.

This clonotype was counted ten times or more. This chain links TRBV5-5 with TRBJ1-6; D gene ambiguous. V was shortened by 1 base and J by 7 bases, with 6 bases between the two germline ends. The CDR3 has 13 residues. The germline V gene encodes CDR1 SGHKS and CDR2 YYEKEE (reference sequence). CDR3 coding DNA: TGTGCCAGCAGCTTGCCAGAGAATTCACCCCTCCACTTT. It encodes CASSLPENSPLHF.

This clonotype is a singleton in its sample. The rearrangement joins TRBV5-3 to TRBJ2-7, with 8 bases lining up with TRBD2. TRBV5-3 is marked as an open reading frame, function uncertain. CDR3 length equals 13 residues. V dropped 8 bases and J dropped 6; count of bases not matched to a gene: 10. The CDR3 here is CASLVAGGVEQYF. CDR3 nucleotide sequence: TGTGCCAGTCTCGTGGCGGGAGGAGTCGAGCAGTACTTC.

This clonotype was observed at least ten times. The rearrangement joins TRBV5-6 to TRBJ1-5; D might be TRBD1 (5 bases). CDR3 length: 14 residues. V lost 4 bases, J lost 6 bases, and 14 bases lay in between. Germline CDR1 is SGHDT and CDR2 is YYEEEE. CDR3 DNA: TGTGCCAGCAGCCTCATCGGCGGGGCTCAGCCCCAGCATTTT. Translating gives CASSLIGGAQPQHF.

This clonotype has at least ten counts. The gene calls are TRBV15 and TRBJ2-3; D might be TRBD1 or TRBD2, each matching 5 bases. Germline V gives CDR1 LNHNV, CDR2 YYDKDF (reference sequence). The length of the CDR3 is 13 residues. V shed 8 bases and J shed 5 bases, with 14 bases lying between them. The CDR3 nucleotides are TGTGCCACCCGAGGGGTGACCCGAGATACGCAGTATTTT. Protein sequence: CATRGVTRDTQYF. Complete variable domain (other parts from reference TRBV15 and TRBJ2-3): DAMVIQNPRYQVTQFGKPVTLSCSQTLNHNVMYWYQQKSSQAPKLLFHYYDKDFNNEADTPDNFQSRRPNTSFCFLDIRSPGLGDTAMYLCATRGVTRDTQYFGPGTRLTVL.

This clonotype is medium-sized within its sample. The V call is TRBV4-1, the J call TRBJ2-7; 9 bases match TRBD1. Germline CDR1 reads MGHRA; CDR2 reads YSYEKL. V lost 4 bases, J lost 5 bases, and 15 bases stayed unmatched. There are 17 residues in the CDR3. As DNA, the CDR3 is TGCGCCAGCAGCCGAATTTTCCCGGGACAGGGTGCCAACGAGCAGTACTTC. Translated, it gives CASSRIFPGQGANEQYF.

By sample fraction, this clonotype is medium-sized. The V call is TRBV7-6, the J call TRBJ2-5; 10 bases map to TRBD1. This CDR3 comprises 14 residues. Germline V CDR1 and CDR2: SGHVS, FNYEAQ. Trimming at V came to 4 bases and at J to 3 bases, leaving 2 bases not matched to a gene. The DNA of the CDR3 is TGTGCCAGCAGCTCCGGGACAGGGGAAGAGACCCAGTACTTC. Protein product: CASSSGTGEETQYF.

The CDR3 DNA reads as TGTGCCAGTAGTACCCTAGACCCGACTAGCCGGAGGGTTAAGGATGAGCAGTTCTTC. The encoded protein is CASSTLDPTSRRVKDEQFF. V is TRBV19 and J is TRBJ2-1; the match to TRBD2 covers 7 bases. In germline, CDR1 is LNHDA, CDR2 SQIVND (reference sequence). V trimming: 4 bases; J trimming: 8 bases; junction bases outside the gene matches: 23. CDR3 length equals 19 residues.

About this clonotype: This may arise from a read error, as a much more abundant clone is one base away. The J gene is TRBJ2-3, the V gene TRBV7-9; D perhaps matches TRBD2 (6 bases). The germline V gene encodes CDR1 SEHNR and CDR2 FQNEAQ (reference sequence). The CDR3 has 13 amino acids. The CDR3 DNA sequence: TGTGCCAGCAGCGCCCGACTAGTTGATACGCGGTATTTT. This codes for CASSARLVDTRYF.

This clonotype is medium-sized by share. The chain has TRBV7-8 and TRBJ2-5, with D possibly being TRBD2 (6 bases). The CDR3 totals 12 residues. V lost 5 bases and J lost 4, with 8 bases in between. Germline V lookup: CDR1 SGHVS, CDR2 FQNEAQ. The CDR3 protein is CASSPGVETQYF. The CDR3 nucleotides read TGTGCCAGCAGCCCGGGGGTAGAGACCCAGTACTTC.

This clonotype was counted many times. This chain connects TRBV11-3 to TRBJ2-7; D is uncertain. V lost 4 bases and J lost 7, with 14 bases in between. Germline CDR1 reads SGHNT; CDR2 reads YENEEA. The CDR3 has 13 residues. CDR3 DNA sequence: TGTGCCAGCAGCTCCCGTGAGTTCCGGGAGCAGTACTTC. This translates into CASSSREFREQYF.

This clonotype has ten or more counts. V usage is TRBV13 and J usage is TRBJ2-7, with 13 nucleotides matching TRBD2. The CDR3 consists of 19 residues. CDR1 and CDR2 from the germline V gene are PRHDT and FYEKMQ (reference sequence). Germline trimming cut 0 bases from V and 7 bases from J; bases unmatched to any gene: 15. The CDR3 sequence is CASSLGLIPGLAGPKEQYF. In DNA form, the CDR3 reads TGTGCCAGCAGCTTAGGCCTGATCCCGGGACTAGCGGGACCAAAGGAGCAGTACTTC.

Of note for this clonotype: A read error may be the cause here, since a much bigger clone is one base away. V is TRBV30 and J is TRBJ2-3; 7 bases line up with TRBD2. Germline assignment: CDR1 GTSNPN and CDR2 SVGIG (reference sequence). J lost 4 bases, V lost 1 base, and 2 bases had no gene match. The CDR3 spans 13 residues. CDR3 in amino acids: CAWSGEGADTQYF. DNA for the CDR3: TGTGCCTGGAGTGGGGAGGGCGCAGATACGCAGTATTTT.

This clonotype has more than one count but fewer than ten. A read error may explain this, as a much larger clone is one base away. The chain recombines TRBV23-1 with TRBJ1-1; D remains unclear. TRBV23-1 is reported as an ORF; its role is uncertain. CDR3 length: 12 amino acids. The chain's CDR3 is CASSQNTTEALF. CDR3 coding DNA: TGCGCCAGCAGCCAAAACACCACGGAAGCTCTCTTT.

Within the sample, this clonotype is medium-sized (0.01 to 0.1%). The genes are TRBV7-3 and TRBJ2-3; 13 bases agree with TRBD2. The CDR3 spans 16 residues. The V and J ends lost 2 bases and 4 bases, in that order; junction bases with no gene match: 3. Germline V gene data show CDR1 as SGHTA and CDR2 as FQGTGA. The DNA of the CDR3 is TGTGCCAGCAGCTTAGGACTAGCGGGAGAGGCAGATACGCAGTATTTT. Translation: CASSLGLAGEADTQYF.

Within the sample, this clonotype is medium-sized. This chain joins TRBV4-1 and TRBJ2-7, with D possibly matching TRBD2 (6 bases). Germline V lookup: CDR1 MGHRA, CDR2 YSYEKL. Trimming removed 1 base at V and 2 bases at J, with 15 bases between. The CDR3 length is 16 residues. CDR3 in amino acids: CASSQAAGATAYEQYF. CDR3 sequence (DNA): TGCGCCAGCAGCCAAGCAGCGGGCGCAACAGCCTACGAGCAGTACTTC.

Concerning this clonotype: Just one base apart from a much larger clone, this may be a read error. The chain combines TRBV5-3 with TRBJ1-6; D unresolved. TRBV5-3 is annotated as an ORF whose role is uncertain. The CDR3 loop spans 13 amino acids. The CDR3 here is CASSSPENSPLHF. CDR3 DNA sequence: TGTGCCAGCAGCTCGCCAGAGAATTCACCCCTCCACTTT.

Note on this clonotype: A single base separates this from a much larger clone, so it may be a read error. The chain is built from TRBV28 and TRBJ1-1; 7 bases map to TRBD1. V was pared by 6 bases and J by 11 bases, with 18 bases of the junction left unmatched. Germline V gives CDR1 MDHEN, CDR2 SYDVKM. CDR3 length: 15 residues. The DNA for the CDR3 is TGTGCCAGCAGCTACAAGGAGGGGGCGATACTTGTTGCTTTCTTT. Amino acid sequence: CASSYKEGAILVAFF.

The gene calls are TRBV29-1 and TRBJ2-5; D gene uncertain. V lost 0 bases to trimming and J lost 5 bases, with 13 bases between them. CDR1 is SQVTM, CDR2 ANQGSEA, per germline. The CDR3 sequence is 14 residues long. The CDR3 is CSVEEPRQEETQYF. CDR3 coding DNA: TGCAGCGTTGAAGAACCGAGGCAGGAGGAGACCCAGTACTTC.

With respect to this clonotype: A much larger clone differs from this one at a single base, so this may be a read error. The V call is TRBV27, the J call TRBJ2-7; D is perhaps TRBD1 or TRBD2 (5 bases each). Germline lookup yields CDR1 MNHEY and CDR2 SMNVEV (reference sequence). The length of the CDR3 is 16 residues. Trimming cost V 6 bases and J 3 bases, with 21 bases left between them. The CDR3 sequence is CASSPPPTGGRYEQYF. In DNA form, the CDR3 reads TGTGCCAGCAGCCCCCCCCCCACAGGAGGACGCTACGAGCAGTACTTC.

The CDR3 DNA follows: TGTGCCACCAGCACCGGGGGCCAAAACCGGGCTTTCTTT. It yields the protein CATSTGGQNRAFF. The chain joins TRBV15 to TRBJ1-1; maybe TRBD1 (6 bases). The V end lost 4 bases, the J end lost 11 bases, and 17 bases lay between the germline ends. This CDR3 is built from 13 residues. Germline V gene lookup returns CDR1 LNHNV and CDR2 YYDKDF (reference sequence).

This clonotype is medium-sized. The chain is built from TRBV12-3 or TRBV12-4 and TRBJ1-2; TRBD1 agrees at 11 bases. V lost 5 bases to trimming and J lost 5 bases; unmatched junction nucleotides: 4. This CDR3 has 14 residues. CDR3 sequence reads: CASSIWDRGYGYTF. As DNA, the CDR3 is TGTGCCAGCAGTATCTGGGACAGGGGGTATGGCTACACCTTC.

This clonotype counts as medium-sized. V and J are TRBV10-3 and TRBJ2-3; 10 bases are a match to TRBD2. The CDR3 loop spans 14 amino acids. CDR1 and CDR2 (germline): ENHRY, SYGVKD. Trimming took 10 bases from V and 2 from J; bases not matched to a gene: 6. The CDR3 region is CATTSGTFTDTQYF. The CDR3, as DNA: TGTGCCACCACTAGCGGGACCTTCACAGATACGCAGTATTTT.

This clonotype was seen a few times. This sequence may be a read error, since a much larger clone differs from it by one base. The chain joins TRBV18 to TRBJ1-5, with D uncertain. With 3 bases removed from V and 5 bases from J, the gap between germline ends came to 23 bases. Germline CDR1 reads KGHSH; CDR2 reads LQKENI. The CDR3 covers 18 residues. The chain's CDR3 is CASSPYDDPDGPYQPQHF. The CDR3 DNA reads as TGTGCCAGCTCACCTTATGACGACCCGGACGGGCCATATCAGCCCCAGCATTTT.

This clonotype was found a few times. A junction boundary mismatches the germline segment, possibly from a read error. The chain couples TRBV6-5 to TRBJ2-2; a weak D match, TRBD1 (6 bases). The CDR3 covers 17 residues. The germline CDR1 and CDR2 sequences are MNHEY and SVGAGI. CDR3 sequence: CASSYGPGQPNTGEQFF. The CDR3 DNA follows: TGTGCCAGCAGTTACGGTCCGGGACAACCGAACACCGGGGAGCAGTTTTTT.

In this sample, this clonotype turned up many times. This sequence joins TRBV4-3 and TRBJ2-1; 8 bases line up with TRBD2. V shed 5 bases and J 0 bases; nucleotides not matched to a gene: 6. There are 16 residues in the CDR3. Germline lookup yields CDR1 LGHNA and CDR2 YSLEER. CDR3 in DNA: TGCGCCAGCAGCTATTCCGGGACTAGCTCCTACAATGAGCAGTTCTTC. Protein sequence: CASSYSGTSSYNEQFF.

About this clonotype: The junction departs from the called germline gene at one end, perhaps through a read error. The chain links TRBV2 to TRBJ1-6; D unresolved. The CDR3 contains 17 residues. Germline V gene sequence: CDR1 SNHLY, CDR2 FYNNEI. In DNA form, the CDR3 reads TGTGCCAGCAGTGAGACGGGCAGGAGCTCCTATAATTCACCCCTCTACTTT. It is translated as CASSETGRSSYNSPLYF.